This TCR beta chain came from a study of blood T cell repertoires in COVID-19. Study at large: Acute-phase and convalescent COVID-19 samples originated in the United States, Italy and Spain.

The V segment lost 10 bases and the J segment 4 bases; nucleotides outside the gene matches: 5. The CDR3 runs to 14 residues. In germline, CDR1 is MNHEY, CDR2 SVGAGI. Enrolled during active infection, Seattle patients were then followed longitudinally. Sequenced by immunoSEQ multiplex PCR; TCRdb stores in-frame clones only, minus some. The sample has under 100,000 clones; 60% to 80% are singletons. The sequence was obtained from a man aged 60 to 75 with COVID-19, enrolled during active disease. The sequenced material came from peripheral blood. This sequence joins TRBV6-5 and TRBJ2-1, with TRBD2 matching over 12 bases. The CDR3 nucleotides read TGTGCCACGGGACTAGCGGGTCTATACAATGAGCAGTTCTTC. The encoded protein is CATGLAGLYNEQFF.